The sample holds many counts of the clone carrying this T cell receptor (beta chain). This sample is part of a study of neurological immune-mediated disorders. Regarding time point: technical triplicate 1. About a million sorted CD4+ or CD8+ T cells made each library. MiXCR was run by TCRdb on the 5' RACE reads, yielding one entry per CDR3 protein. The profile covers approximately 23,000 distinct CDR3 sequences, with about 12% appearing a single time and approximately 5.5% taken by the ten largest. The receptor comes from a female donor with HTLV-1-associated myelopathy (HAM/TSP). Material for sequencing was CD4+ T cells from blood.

CDR3 in DNA: TGTGCCACCAGCAGGGACCGGGACAGGGGGGTAAAACTGTTTTTT. This translates into CATSRDRDRGVKLFF. The rearrangement links TRBV15 to TRBJ1-4; 11 bases match TRBD1. Germline V gene data show CDR1 as LNHNV and CDR2 as YYDKDF (reference sequence). Losses at the gene ends were 3 bases for V and 10 bases for J; bases not matched to a gene: 7. The CDR3 has 15 residues.